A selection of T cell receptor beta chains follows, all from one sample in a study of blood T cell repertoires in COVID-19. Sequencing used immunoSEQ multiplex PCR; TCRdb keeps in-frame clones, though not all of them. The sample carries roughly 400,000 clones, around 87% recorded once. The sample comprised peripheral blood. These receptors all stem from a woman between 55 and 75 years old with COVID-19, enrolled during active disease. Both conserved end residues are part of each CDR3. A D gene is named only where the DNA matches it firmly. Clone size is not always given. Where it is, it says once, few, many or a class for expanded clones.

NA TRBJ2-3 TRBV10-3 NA TGTGCCATCAGTGAGGGGGAGACAGATACGCAGTATTTT CAISEGETDTQYF
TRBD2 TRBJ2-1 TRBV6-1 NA TGTGCCAGCAGTGGCAGGGCTAGCTTAGCGGGGGCCTACAATGAGCAGTTCTTC CASSGRASLAGAYNEQFF
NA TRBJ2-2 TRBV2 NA TGTGCCAGCAGTGGGCAGGGGACCGGGGAGCTGTTTTTT CASSGQGTGELFF
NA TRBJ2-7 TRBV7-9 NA TGTGCCAGCAGCTTAGCGACGGGGGAGCAGTACTTC CASSLATGEQYF
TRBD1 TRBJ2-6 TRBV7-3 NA TGTGCCAGCAGCCGAAATCCGGGACAGGGGGCTCCCGGGGCCAACGTCCTGACTTTC CASSRNPGQGAPGANVLTF
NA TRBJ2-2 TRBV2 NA TGTGCCAGCAGTGAGAAACTGGCAGGCACCGGGGAGCTGTTTTTT CASSEKLAGTGELFF
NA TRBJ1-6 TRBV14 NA TGTGCCAGCAGCCGCCAACCGGGAGCTAATTCACCCCTCCACTTT CASSRQPGANSPLHF
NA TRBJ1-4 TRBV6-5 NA TGTGCCAGCAGTTACTCTGCGGGACCTTCAGAAAAACTGTTTTTT CASSYSAGPSEKLFF
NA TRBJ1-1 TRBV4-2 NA TGTGCCAGCAGCCAAGACCGACAGAACACTGAAGCTTTCTTT CASSQDRQNTEAFF
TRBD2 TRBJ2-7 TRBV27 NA TGTGCCAGCAAGGCTCCGGGACTAGGGTTCTACGAGCAGTACTTC CASKAPGLGFYEQYF
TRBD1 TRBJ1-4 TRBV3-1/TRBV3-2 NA TGTGCCAGCAGGGGGACAGGCGGTGAAAAACTGTTTTTT CASRGTGGEKLFF
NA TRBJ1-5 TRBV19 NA TGTGCCAGTAGTTTTCAGGGTCTAATTAATCAGCCCCAGCATTTT CASSFQGLINQPQHF
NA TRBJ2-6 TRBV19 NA TGTGCCAGTAGTATAGGGGGCGGGGCCAACGTCCTGACTTTC CASSIGGGANVLTF
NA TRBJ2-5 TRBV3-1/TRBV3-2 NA TGTGCCAGCAGCCAGGGCATACTTCAAGAGACCCAGTACTTC CASSQGILQETQYF
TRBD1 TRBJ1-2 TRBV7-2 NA TGTGCCAGCAGCTTACAGGGGGTCGATGGCTACACCTTC CASSLQGVDGYTF
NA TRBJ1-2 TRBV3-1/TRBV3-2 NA TGTGCCAGCAGCCAAGAACTCAGGAACTATGGCTACACCTTC CASSQELRNYGYTF
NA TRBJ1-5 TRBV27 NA TGTGCCAGCAGTTTACCAAATCAGCCCCAGCATTTT CASSLPNQPQHF
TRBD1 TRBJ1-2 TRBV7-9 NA TGTGCCAGCAGCCAGGATGGACAGGGCCGCAGAGGCTACACCTTC CASSQDGQGRRGYTF
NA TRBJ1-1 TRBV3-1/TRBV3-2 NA TGTGCCAGCAGTAATTTACAGAGGGGGGGATGGAACACTGAAGCTTTCTTT CASSNLQRGGWNTEAFF
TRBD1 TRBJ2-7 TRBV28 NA TGTGCCAGCAGGACCACAGGGGTCTACGAGCAGTACTTC CASRTTGVYEQYF
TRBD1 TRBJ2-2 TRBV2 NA TGTGCCAGCAGTGGACAGGGATGGGACACCGGGGAGCTGTTTTTT CASSGQGWDTGELFF
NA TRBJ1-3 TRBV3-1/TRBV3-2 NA TGTGCCAGCAGCCACCCAGGAACCATATATTTT CASSHPGTIYF
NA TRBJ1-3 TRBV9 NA TGTGCCAGCAGCGTAGACGGTTCAGGGCGAAACACCATATATTTT CASSVDGSGRNTIYF
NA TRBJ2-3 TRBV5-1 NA TGCGCCAGCAGCTTGGAGGCGGCGCAGTATTTT CASSLEAAQYF
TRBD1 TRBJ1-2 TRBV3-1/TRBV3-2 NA TGTGCCAGCAGCGGTGAGGGGACAGCCTACACCTTC CASSGEGTAYTF
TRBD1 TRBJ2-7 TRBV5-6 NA TGTGCCAGCAGGAGGACAGGGGGCACCTACGAGCAGTACTTC CASRRTGGTYEQYF
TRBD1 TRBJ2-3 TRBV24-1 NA TGTGCCACCAGTGGGGGGACAGCCATTAGCACAGATACGCAGTATTTT CATSGGTAISTDTQYF
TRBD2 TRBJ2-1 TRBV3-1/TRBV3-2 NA TGTGCCAGCAGCCAAGTTACCCTAGCGGGGGGACCGAGCTCCTACAATGAGCAGTTCTTC CASSQVTLAGGPSSYNEQFF
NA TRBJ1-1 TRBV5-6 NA TGTGCCAGCAGCGCGGCAGGGGCTCTAGGTCTCACTGAAGCTTTCTTT CASSAAGALGLTEAFF
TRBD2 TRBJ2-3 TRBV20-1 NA TGCAGTGCTAGTGAATTGGGACTAGCGCCCACCCGGGATACGCAGTATTTT CSASELGLAPTRDTQYF
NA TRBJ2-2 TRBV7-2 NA TGTGCCAGCAGCTTCCTGTGGCAGGGGAACACCGGGGAGCTGTTTTTT CASSFLWQGNTGELFF
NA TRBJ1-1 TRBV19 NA TGTGCCAGTAGTATCAGGGCGGGACGGACTGAAGCTTTCTTT CASSIRAGRTEAFF
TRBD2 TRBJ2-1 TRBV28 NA TGTGCCAGCAGACTAGCGGGGGTTCCCTACAATGAGCAGTTCTTC CASRLAGVPYNEQFF
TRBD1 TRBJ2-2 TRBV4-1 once TGCGCCAGCAGCCAAGCGGTCGAGACAGGGGTCGTCGGCGGGGAGCTGTTTTTT CASSQAVETGVVGGELFF
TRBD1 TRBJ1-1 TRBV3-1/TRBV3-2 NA TGTGCCAGCAGCCAAAGGGACAGGGGTGACACTGAAGCTTTCTTT CASSQRDRGDTEAFF
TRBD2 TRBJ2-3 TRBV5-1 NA TGCGCCAGCAGCTTGGGCCCGGGACTAGCGGGCAAAGATACGCAGTATTTT CASSLGPGLAGKDTQYF
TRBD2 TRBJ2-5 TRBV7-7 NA TGTGCCAGCAGCATTCTAGCGGGGGGGCCTGAGACCCAGTACTTC CASSILAGGPETQYF
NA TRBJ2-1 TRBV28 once TGTGCCAGCAGCCCCAAACTAGGGCGGGATGAGCAGTTCTTC CASSPKLGRDEQFF
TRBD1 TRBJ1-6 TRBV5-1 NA TGCGCCAGCAGCTTCACAGGGGGCAATTCACCCCTCCACTTT CASSFTGGNSPLHF
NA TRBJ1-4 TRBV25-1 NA TGTGCCAGCAGTGAGTCCGGTGCTGAAAAACTGTTTTTT CASSESGAEKLFF
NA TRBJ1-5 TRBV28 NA TGTGCCAGCAGTTTTTCGACTGTTCAGCCCCAGCATTTT CASSFSTVQPQHF
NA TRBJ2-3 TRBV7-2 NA TGTGCCAGCAGCTCCCACAGGGTAAAGATGACAGATACGCAGTATTTT CASSSHRVKMTDTQYF
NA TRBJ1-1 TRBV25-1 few TGTGCCAGCAGTGGCGAGAAGAGTCTGAACACTGAAGCTTTCTTT CASSGEKSLNTEAFF
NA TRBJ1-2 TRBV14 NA TGTGCCAGCAGCCAATACAGGGCCGGCTATGGCTACACCTTC CASSQYRAGYGYTF
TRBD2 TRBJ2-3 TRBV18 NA TGTGCCAGCTCACCCCTGACTAGCGAATTCACAGATACGCAGTATTTT CASSPLTSEFTDTQYF
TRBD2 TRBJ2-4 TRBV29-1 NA TGCAGCGTGGGACTAGCGGGGGACAAAAACATTCAGTACTTC CSVGLAGDKNIQYF
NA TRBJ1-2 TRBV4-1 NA TGCGCCAGCAGCCAAGATACAATTTCACCCGCCTATGGCTACACCTTC CASSQDTISPAYGYTF
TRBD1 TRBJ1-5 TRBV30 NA TGTGCCTGGGGTCGGGACAGGGACCAGCCCCAGCATTTT CAWGRDRDQPQHF
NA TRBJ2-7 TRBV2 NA TGTGCCAGCAGAAGGGAGGCGGGGCTGACCTACGAGCAGTACTTC CASRREAGLTYEQYF
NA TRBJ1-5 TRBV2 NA TGTGCCAGCAGTGAAAATCTCGGGGGGAATCAGCCCCAGCATTTT CASSENLGGNQPQHF
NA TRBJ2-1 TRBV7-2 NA TGTGCCAGCAGCTTAGCTTCAGCGGGGCAGGGGGAGCAGTTCTTC CASSLASAGQGEQFF
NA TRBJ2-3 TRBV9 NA TGTGCCAGCAGCGCCCAGGGAAAGTATACGCAGTATTTT CASSAQGKYTQYF